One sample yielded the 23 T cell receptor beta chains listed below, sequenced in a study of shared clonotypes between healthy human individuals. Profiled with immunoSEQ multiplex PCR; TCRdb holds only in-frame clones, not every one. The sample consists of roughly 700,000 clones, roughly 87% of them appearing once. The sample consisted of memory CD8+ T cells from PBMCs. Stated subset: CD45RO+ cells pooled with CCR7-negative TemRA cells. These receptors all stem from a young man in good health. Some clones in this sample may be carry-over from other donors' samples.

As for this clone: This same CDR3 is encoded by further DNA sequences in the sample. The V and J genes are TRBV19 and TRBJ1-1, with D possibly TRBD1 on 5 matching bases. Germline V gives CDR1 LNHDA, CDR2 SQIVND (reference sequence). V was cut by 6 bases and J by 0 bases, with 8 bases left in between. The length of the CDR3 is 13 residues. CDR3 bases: TGTGCCAGTAGAACAGGAATGAACACTGAAGCTTTCTTT. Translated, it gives CASRTGMNTEAFF.

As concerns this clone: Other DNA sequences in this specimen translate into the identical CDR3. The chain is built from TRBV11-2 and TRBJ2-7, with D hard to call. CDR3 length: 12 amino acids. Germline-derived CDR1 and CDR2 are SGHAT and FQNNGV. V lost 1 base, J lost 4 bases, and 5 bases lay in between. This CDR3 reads CASSLGSYEQYF. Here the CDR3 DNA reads TGTGCCAGCAGCTTAGGGAGTTACGAGCAGTACTTC.

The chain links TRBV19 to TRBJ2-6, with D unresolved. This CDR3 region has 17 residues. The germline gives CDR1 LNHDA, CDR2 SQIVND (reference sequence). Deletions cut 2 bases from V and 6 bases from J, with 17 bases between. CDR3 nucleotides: TGTGCCAGTAGTATATCCGTGTATGGCGGCCCGGCCAACGTCCTGACTTTC. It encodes CASSISVYGGPANVLTF.

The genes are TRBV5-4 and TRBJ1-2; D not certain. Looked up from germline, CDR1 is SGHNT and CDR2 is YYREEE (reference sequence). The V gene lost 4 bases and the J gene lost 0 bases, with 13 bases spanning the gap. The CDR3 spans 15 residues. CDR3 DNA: TGTGCCAGCAGCCCCCTCTCAACCACTAACTATGGCTACACCTTC. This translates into CASSPLSTTNYGYTF. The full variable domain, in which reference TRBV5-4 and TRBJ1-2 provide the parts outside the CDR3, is ETGVTQSPTHLIKTRGQQVTLRCSSQSGHNTVSWYQQALGQGPQFIFQYYREEENGRGNFPPRFSGLQFPNYSSELNVNALELDDSALYLCASSPLSTTNYGYTFGSGTRLTVV.

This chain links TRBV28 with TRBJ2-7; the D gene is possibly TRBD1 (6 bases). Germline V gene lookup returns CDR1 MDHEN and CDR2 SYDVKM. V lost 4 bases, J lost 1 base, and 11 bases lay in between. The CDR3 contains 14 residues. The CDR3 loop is CASSSGTTSYEQYF. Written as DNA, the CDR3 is TGTGCCAGCAGTTCCGGGACAACTTCCTACGAGCAGTACTTC.

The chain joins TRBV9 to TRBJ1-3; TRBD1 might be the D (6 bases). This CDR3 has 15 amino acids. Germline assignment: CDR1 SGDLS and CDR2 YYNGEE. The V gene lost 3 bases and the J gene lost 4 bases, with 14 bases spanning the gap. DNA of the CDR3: TGTGCCAGCAGCGCTGGGGGGACACCAGGAAACACCATATATTTT. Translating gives CASSAGGTPGNTIYF.

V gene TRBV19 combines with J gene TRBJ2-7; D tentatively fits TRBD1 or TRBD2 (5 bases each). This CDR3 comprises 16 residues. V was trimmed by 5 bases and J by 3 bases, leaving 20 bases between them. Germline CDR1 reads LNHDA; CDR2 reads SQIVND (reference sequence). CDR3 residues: CASSPWDAREGYEQYF. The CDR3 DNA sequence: TGTGCCAGTAGTCCTTGGGACGCCCGAGAGGGCTACGAGCAGTACTTC.

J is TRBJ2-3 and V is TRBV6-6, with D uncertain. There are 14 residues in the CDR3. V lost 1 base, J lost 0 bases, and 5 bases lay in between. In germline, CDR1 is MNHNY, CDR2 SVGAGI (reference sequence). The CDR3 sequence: CASSYFLSTDTQYF. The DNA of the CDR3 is TGTGCCAGCAGTTACTTCCTCAGCACAGATACGCAGTATTTT.

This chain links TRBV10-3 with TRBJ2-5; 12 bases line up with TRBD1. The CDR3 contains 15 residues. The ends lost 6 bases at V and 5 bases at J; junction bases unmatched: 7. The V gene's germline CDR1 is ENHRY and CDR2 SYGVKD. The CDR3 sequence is CAIRGTGGARETQYF. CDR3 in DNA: TGTGCCATCAGGGGGACAGGGGGCGCGCGGGAGACCCAGTACTTC.

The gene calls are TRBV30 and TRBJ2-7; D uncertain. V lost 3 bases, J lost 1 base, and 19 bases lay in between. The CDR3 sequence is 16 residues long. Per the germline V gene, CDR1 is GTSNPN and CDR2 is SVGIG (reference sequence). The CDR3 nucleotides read TGTGCCTGGAGGGTGTCAGGACCCATTTCTTCCTACGAGCAGTACTTC. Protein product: CAWRVSGPISSYEQYF.

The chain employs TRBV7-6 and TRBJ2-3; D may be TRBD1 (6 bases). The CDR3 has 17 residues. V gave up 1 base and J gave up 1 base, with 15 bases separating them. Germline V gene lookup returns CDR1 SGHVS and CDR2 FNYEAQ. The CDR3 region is CASSLVWAGDGTDTQYF. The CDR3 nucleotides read TGTGCCAGCAGCTTAGTCTGGGCAGGGGACGGCACAGATACGCAGTATTTT.

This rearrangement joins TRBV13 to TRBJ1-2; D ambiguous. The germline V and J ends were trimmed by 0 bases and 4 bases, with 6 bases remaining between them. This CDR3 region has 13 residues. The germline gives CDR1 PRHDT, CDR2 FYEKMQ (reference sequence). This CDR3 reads CASSLGRAYGYTF. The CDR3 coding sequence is TGTGCCAGCAGCTTAGGGCGGGCCTATGGCTACACCTTC.

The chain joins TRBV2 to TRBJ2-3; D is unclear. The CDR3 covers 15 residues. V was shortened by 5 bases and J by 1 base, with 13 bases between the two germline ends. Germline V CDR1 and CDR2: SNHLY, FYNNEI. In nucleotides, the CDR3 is TGTGCCAGCAGTCCTATAAGCCTAGGCACAGATACGCAGTATTTT. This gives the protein CASSPISLGTDTQYF.

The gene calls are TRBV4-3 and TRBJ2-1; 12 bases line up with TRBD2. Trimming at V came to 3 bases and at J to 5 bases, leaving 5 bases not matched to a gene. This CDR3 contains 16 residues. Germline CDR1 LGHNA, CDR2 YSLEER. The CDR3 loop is CASSHRLAGVHNEQFF. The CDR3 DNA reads TGCGCCAGCAGCCACAGACTAGCGGGAGTTCACAATGAGCAGTTCTTC.

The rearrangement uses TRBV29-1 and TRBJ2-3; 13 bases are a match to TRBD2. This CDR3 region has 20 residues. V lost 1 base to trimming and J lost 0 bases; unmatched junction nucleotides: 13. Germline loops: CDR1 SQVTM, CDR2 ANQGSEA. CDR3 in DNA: TGCAGCGTTGAAGTTCGACTAGCGGGAGGTTCCTTTCTTAGCACAGATACGCAGTATTTT. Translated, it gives CSVEVRLAGGSFLSTDTQYF.

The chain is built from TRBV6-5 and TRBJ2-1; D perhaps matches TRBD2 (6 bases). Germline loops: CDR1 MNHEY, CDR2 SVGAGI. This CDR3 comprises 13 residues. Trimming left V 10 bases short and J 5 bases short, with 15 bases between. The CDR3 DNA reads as TGTGCCACCTGGACTAACGGTGACAATGAGCAGTTCTTC. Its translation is CATWTNGDNEQFF.

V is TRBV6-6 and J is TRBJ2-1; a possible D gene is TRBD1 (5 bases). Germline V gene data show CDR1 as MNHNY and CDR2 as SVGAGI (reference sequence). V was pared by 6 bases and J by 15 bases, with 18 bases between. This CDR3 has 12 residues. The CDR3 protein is CASSEPGSSVFF. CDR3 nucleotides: TGTGCCAGCAGCGAACCAGGGTCCTCCGTGTTCTTC.

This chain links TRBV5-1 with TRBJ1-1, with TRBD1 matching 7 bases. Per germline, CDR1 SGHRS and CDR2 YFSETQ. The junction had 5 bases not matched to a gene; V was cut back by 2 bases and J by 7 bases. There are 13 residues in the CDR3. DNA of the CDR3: TGCGCCAGCAGCTTTGCCGGGACAGATGAAGCTTTCTTT. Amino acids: CASSFAGTDEAFF.

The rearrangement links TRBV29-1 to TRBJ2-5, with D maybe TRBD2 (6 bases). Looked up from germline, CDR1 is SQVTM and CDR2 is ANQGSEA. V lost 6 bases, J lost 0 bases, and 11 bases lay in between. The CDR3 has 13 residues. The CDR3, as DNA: TGCAGCGTCCGGCTAGCGAACCAAGAGACCCAGTACTTC. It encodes CSVRLANQETQYF. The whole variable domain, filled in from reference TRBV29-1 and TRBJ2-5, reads SAVISQKPSRDICQRGTSLTIQCQVDSQVTMMFWYRQQPGQSLTLIATANQGSEATYESGFVIDKFPISRPNLTFSTLTVSNMSPEDSSIYLCSVRLANQETQYFGPGTRLLVL.

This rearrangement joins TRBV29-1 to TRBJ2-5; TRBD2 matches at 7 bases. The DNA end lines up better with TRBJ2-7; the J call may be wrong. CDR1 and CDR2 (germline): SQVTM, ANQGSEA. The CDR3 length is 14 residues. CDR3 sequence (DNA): TGCAGCGTTGCTGGGGGGGAGAGGACCTACGAGCAGTACTTC. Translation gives CSVAGGERTYEQYF.

As DNA, the CDR3 is TGTGCCAGCTCACCAAGGGTGTCTAGTAGCGGGCGACGCACAGATACGCAGTATTTT. Protein sequence: CASSPRVSSSGRRTDTQYF. This chain uses TRBV18 with TRBJ2-3, with 7 bases that match TRBD2. CDR1 and CDR2 from the germline V gene are KGHSH and LQKENI. This CDR3 has 19 amino acids. The trim removed 2 bases at V and 1 base at J, leaving 15 bases unmatched.

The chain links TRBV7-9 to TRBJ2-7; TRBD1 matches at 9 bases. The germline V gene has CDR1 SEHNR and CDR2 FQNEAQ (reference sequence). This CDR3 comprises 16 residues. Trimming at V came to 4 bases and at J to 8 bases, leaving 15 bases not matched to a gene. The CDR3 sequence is CASSSGQGAGALKQYF. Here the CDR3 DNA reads TGTGCCAGCAGCTCGGGACAGGGCGCGGGAGCACTAAAGCAGTACTTC.

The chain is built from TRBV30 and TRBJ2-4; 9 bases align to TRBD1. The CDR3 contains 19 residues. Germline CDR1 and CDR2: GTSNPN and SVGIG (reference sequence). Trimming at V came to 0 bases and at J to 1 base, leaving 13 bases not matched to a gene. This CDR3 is CAWSVRWDRDSFAKNIQYF. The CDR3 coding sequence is TGTGCCTGGAGTGTACGGTGGGACAGGGACTCGTTCGCCAAAAACATTCAGTACTTC.